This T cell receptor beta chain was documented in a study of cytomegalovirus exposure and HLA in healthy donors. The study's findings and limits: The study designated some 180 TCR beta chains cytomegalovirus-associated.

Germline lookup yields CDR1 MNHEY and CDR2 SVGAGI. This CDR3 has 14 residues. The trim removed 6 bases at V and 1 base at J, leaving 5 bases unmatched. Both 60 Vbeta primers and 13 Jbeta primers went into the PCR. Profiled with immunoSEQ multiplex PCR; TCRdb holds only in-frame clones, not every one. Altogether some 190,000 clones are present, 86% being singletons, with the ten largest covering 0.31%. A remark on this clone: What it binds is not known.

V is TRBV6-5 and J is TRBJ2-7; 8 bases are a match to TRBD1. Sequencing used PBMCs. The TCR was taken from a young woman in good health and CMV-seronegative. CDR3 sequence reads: CASRPGQGSYEQYF. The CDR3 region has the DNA TGTGCCAGCAGGCCAGGACAGGGTTCCTACGAGCAGTACTTC.